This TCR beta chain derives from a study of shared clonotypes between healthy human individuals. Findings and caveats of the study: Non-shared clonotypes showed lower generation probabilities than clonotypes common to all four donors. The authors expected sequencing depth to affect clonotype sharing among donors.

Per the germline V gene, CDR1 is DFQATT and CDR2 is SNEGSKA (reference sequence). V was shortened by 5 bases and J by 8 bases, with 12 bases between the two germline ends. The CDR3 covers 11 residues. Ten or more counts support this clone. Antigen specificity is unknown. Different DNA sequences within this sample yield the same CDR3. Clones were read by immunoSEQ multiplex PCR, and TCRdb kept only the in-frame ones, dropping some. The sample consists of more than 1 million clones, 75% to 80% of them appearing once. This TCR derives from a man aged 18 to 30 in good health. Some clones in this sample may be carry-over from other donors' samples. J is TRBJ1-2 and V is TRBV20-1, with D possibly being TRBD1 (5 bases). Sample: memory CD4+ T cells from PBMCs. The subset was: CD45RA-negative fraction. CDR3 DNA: TGCAGTGCTCCTTCAGGGTACGGCTACACCTTC. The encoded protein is CSAPSGYGYTF.